These 16 T cell receptor beta chains originate from one sample sequenced in a study of T-cell memory formation after mild COVID-19. TCRdb fed the 5' RACE reads into MiXCR, producing one record per CDR3 protein. The sample carries around 90,000 distinct CDR3 sequences, over 12% recorded once. Sequencing was done on a sample of PBMCs or a T cell subset sorted from them (not recorded which). The receptors were sampled from a man aged 18 to 35 who had mild COVID-19 (a few samples of this study predate the infection). Cell type and time point are not known.

The genes are TRBV29-1 and TRBJ2-1; TRBD2 agrees at 8 bases. The CDR3 has 15 residues. Germline trimming cut 7 bases from V and 1 base from J; bases unmatched to any gene: 9. Germline V lookup: CDR1 SQVTM, CDR2 ANQGSEA. CDR3 in amino acids: CSATTGGASYNEQFF. The CDR3 DNA reads TGCAGCGCCACGACGGGGGGGGCGTCCTACAATGAGCAGTTCTTC.

The chain joins TRBV25-1 to TRBJ2-2; perhaps TRBD2 as D (5 bases). Trimming cost V 5 bases and J 8 bases, with 6 bases left between them. Germline CDR1 is MGHDK and CDR2 is SYGVNS. The CDR3 totals 11 residues. The CDR3 DNA is TGTGCCAGCAGTCCGGGGGGGGAGCTGTTTTTT. Its protein is CASSPGGELFF.

This clonotype was counted a few times. The chain employs TRBV7-2 and TRBJ2-3; D may be TRBD1 (5 bases). The germline V gene encodes CDR1 SGHTA and CDR2 FQGNSA. The ends were cut back, 5 bases at V and 4 bases at J, with 28 bases in the middle. This CDR3 has 19 amino acids. CDR3 amino acids: CASSNLWGAVLGSSDTQYF. The CDR3 DNA follows: TGTGCCAGCAGCAACCTCTGGGGCGCAGTTTTGGGCTCTTCAGATACGCAGTATTTT.

By share, this clonotype counts as medium-sized. This chain joins TRBV24-1 and TRBJ2-5; D is undetermined. CDR3 length equals 15 residues. Germline values: CDR1 KGHDR, CDR2 SFDVKD. V shed 1 base and J shed 3 bases, with 11 bases lying between them. CDR3 bases: TGTGCCACCAGTGATTTACAAGGTGCCGAAGAGACCCAGTACTTC. Protein product: CATSDLQGAEETQYF.

V usage is TRBV12-3 or TRBV12-4 and J usage is TRBJ2-7; tentative D call: TRBD1 (6 bases). The CDR3 contains 15 residues. V was pared by 5 bases and J by 1 base, with 15 bases between. This CDR3 reads CASSPNPTGSYEQYF. The CDR3 DNA is TGTGCCAGCAGTCCCAATCCCACAGGGTCCTACGAGCAGTACTTC.

This sequence joins TRBV7-8 and TRBJ2-5; 8 bases fit TRBD2. CDR3 length: 13 amino acids. Trimming took 5 bases from V and 5 from J; bases not matched to a gene: 4. CDR1 is SGHVS, CDR2 FQNEAQ, per germline. The CDR3 sequence: CASSPSGRETQYF. In DNA, the CDR3 is TGTGCCAGCAGCCCTAGCGGGCGGGAGACCCAGTACTTC.

This clonotype was counted only a few times. This chain connects TRBV14 to TRBJ2-5; maybe TRBD1 (5 bases). Germline V CDR1 and CDR2: SGHDN, FVKESK. V was clipped by 1 base and J by 4 bases, with 7 bases between them. The CDR3 has 13 amino acids. CDR3 nucleotide sequence: TGTGCCAGCAGCCAAGGAACAGGAGAGACCCAGTACTTC. This sequence encodes CASSQGTGETQYF.

The chain is built from TRBV6-5 and TRBJ1-1; 8 positions agree with TRBD1. The CDR3 spans 14 residues. The junction had 7 bases not matched to a gene; V was cut back by 7 bases and J by 3 bases. Germline-derived CDR1 and CDR2 are MNHEY and SVGAGI. CDR3: CASTLQGGDTEAFF. In DNA form, the CDR3 reads TGTGCCAGCACCCTACAGGGGGGGGACACTGAAGCTTTCTTT.

V usage is TRBV4-1 and J usage is TRBJ2-2; possible D gene TRBD1, 6 bases. V was shortened by 1 base and J by 1 base, with 16 bases between the two germline ends. Germline V gives CDR1 MGHRA, CDR2 YSYEKL. This CDR3 contains 18 residues. In DNA form, the CDR3 reads TGCGCCAGCAGCCAAGCGGTGGCCACAGGGATGAACACCGGGGAGCTGTTTTTT. This gives the protein CASSQAVATGMNTGELFF.

This clonotype was found many times. The chain couples TRBV19 to TRBJ2-1; D gene uncertain. This CDR3 contains 15 residues. V dropped 3 bases and J dropped 7 bases, with 16 bases sitting between them. Germline values: CDR1 LNHDA, CDR2 SQIVND (reference sequence). This CDR3 is CASSIHGGVRNEQFF. The DNA for the CDR3 is TGTGCCAGTAGTATTCATGGCGGCGTTAGGAATGAGCAGTTCTTC.

The V gene is TRBV18, the J gene TRBJ2-7, with D tentatively TRBD2 (5 bases). The CDR3 has 12 amino acids. Germline V lookup: CDR1 KGHSH, CDR2 LQKENI. The V end was cut by 5 bases, the J end by 6 bases, with 11 bases between. Here the CDR3 reads CASSEGSSEQYV. CDR3 nucleotide sequence: TGTGCCAGCTCAGAGGGCAGCAGCGAGCAGTACGTC.

The chain is built from TRBV28 and TRBJ2-5; 9 positions agree with TRBD1. This CDR3 has 15 amino acids. V dropped 5 bases and J dropped 3; count of bases not matched to a gene: 7. Germline V gene lookup returns CDR1 MDHEN and CDR2 SYDVKM. In nucleotides, the CDR3 is TGTGCCAGCAGTGACGAGGGACAGGGCGAAGAGACCCAGTACTTC. Translated, it gives CASSDEGQGEETQYF.

This clonotype was recorded at least ten times. The rearrangement links TRBV9 to TRBJ2-3, with 7 bases matching TRBD1. Losses at the gene ends were 3 bases for V and 1 base for J; bases not matched to a gene: 8. The CDR3 runs 16 residues. Germline V gene sequence: CDR1 SGDLS, CDR2 YYNGEE. In nucleotides, the CDR3 is TGTGCCAGCAGCGGAAAAACAGGGGTTCGCACAGATACGCAGTATTTT. It yields the protein CASSGKTGVRTDTQYF.

Only a few counts were recorded for this clonotype. The rearrangement links TRBV10-3 to TRBJ2-3; TRBD1 matches 9 bases. Per the germline V gene, CDR1 is ENHRY and CDR2 is SYGVKD. This CDR3 contains 14 residues. V gave up 3 bases and J gave up 5 bases; unmatched junction bases: 3. The CDR3 coding sequence is TGTGCCATCAGTGATGACAGGGGGGGAGATACGCAGTATTTT. Amino acid sequence: CAISDDRGGDTQYF.

The CDR3: CASSGYEGANVLTF. The CDR3 DNA reads TGCGCCAGCAGTGGATATGAGGGGGCCAACGTCCTGACTTTC. This chain uses TRBV10-2 with TRBJ2-6; no definite D call. The germline V and J ends were trimmed by 4 bases and 4 bases, with 8 bases remaining between them. CDR1 and CDR2 (germline): WSHSY, SAAADI. There are 14 residues in the CDR3.

V and J are TRBV29-1 and TRBJ2-1; 7 bases are a match to TRBD1. Germline V gives CDR1 SQVTM, CDR2 ANQGSEA. After removal of 3 bases from V and 8 bases from J, the junction contained 4 bases not matched to a gene. The CDR3 runs 12 residues. The CDR3 loop reads CSVDEGADEQFF. CDR3 DNA sequence: TGCAGCGTTGATGAGGGGGCGGATGAGCAGTTCTTC.